This passage covers 30 T cell receptor beta chains from one sample sequenced in a study of blood T cell repertoires in COVID-19. Sequencing was performed with immunoSEQ multiplex PCR; in TCRdb, only in-frame clones are kept and a portion is missing. Among some 130,000 clones listed, around nine tenths were seen once. Sequencing was carried out using peripheral blood. These TCRs come from a woman aged 70 to 79 with COVID-19, enrolled during active disease.

The genes are TRBV11-3 and TRBJ2-2, with 7 nucleotides matching TRBD2. This CDR3 has 13 amino acids. From germline, CDR1 is SGHNT and CDR2 YENEEA. J gave up 7 bases and V 5 bases, and 4 bases lay outside the gene matches. The CDR3 sequence: CASSLAGDGELFF. Here the CDR3 DNA reads TGTGCCAGCAGCCTCGCGGGGGACGGGGAGCTGTTTTTT.

In its sample, this clone was seen a few times. V is TRBV5-1 and J is TRBJ1-3; tentative D call: TRBD1 (5 bases). CDR3 length: 14 residues. The germline V gene has CDR1 SGHRS and CDR2 YFSETQ. V lost 4 bases and J lost 0, with 8 bases in between. CDR3 sequence: CASSGASSGNTIYF. In nucleotides, the CDR3 is TGCGCCAGCAGCGGGGCAAGCTCTGGAAACACCATATATTTT.

The chain is built from TRBV7-9 and TRBJ1-3, with TRBD1 matching 10 bases. The ends lost 5 bases at V and 2 bases at J; junction bases unmatched: 9. The CDR3 extends over 17 amino acids. In germline, CDR1 is SEHNR, CDR2 FQNEAQ (reference sequence). CDR3 loop: CASSLQAGTGAGNTIYF. The CDR3 DNA sequence: TGTGCCAGCAGCCTCCAGGCCGGGACAGGGGCTGGAAACACCATATATTTT.

This chain links TRBV10-3 with TRBJ1-1; 12 bases agree with TRBD1. The CDR3 is 15 amino acids. The trim removed 4 bases at V and 3 bases at J, leaving 3 bases unmatched. Germline V gene sequence: CDR1 ENHRY, CDR2 SYGVKD. In DNA form, the CDR3 reads TGTGCCATCAGTGTCGGGACAGGGGGCTACACTGAAGCTTTCTTT. It is translated as CAISVGTGGYTEAFF.

The chain couples TRBV4-2 to TRBJ1-2, with D perhaps matching TRBD1 (6 bases). The CDR3 is 16 amino acids. V was pared by 0 bases and J by 0 bases, with 11 bases between. Germline V gene data show CDR1 as LGHNA and CDR2 as YNFKEQ. Here the CDR3 reads CASSQDGAGANYGYTF. The CDR3 bases are TGTGCCAGCAGCCAAGATGGGGCAGGGGCTAACTATGGCTACACCTTC.

CDR3: CASSLSKGKKISKNTEAFF. CDR3 sequence (DNA): TGTGCCAGCAGCTTAAGCAAGGGGAAAAAGATCTCTAAGAACACTGAAGCTTTCTTT. The chain couples TRBV7-9 to TRBJ1-1; a possible D gene is TRBD1 (5 bases). The CDR3 runs to 19 residues. Trimming took 2 bases from V and 1 from J, leaving 23 bases between them. Germline loops: CDR1 SEHNR, CDR2 FQNEAQ (reference sequence).

This chain uses TRBV4-2 with TRBJ1-1, with D possibly TRBD1 on 5 matching bases. V dropped 1 base and J dropped 1 base, with 7 bases sitting between them. The length of the CDR3 is 14 residues. Germline V lookup: CDR1 LGHNA, CDR2 YNFKEQ. The CDR3 loop is CASSQVGGNTEAFF. CDR3 DNA: TGTGCCAGCAGCCAAGTGGGGGGGAACACTGAAGCTTTCTTT.

The V and J genes are TRBV30 and TRBJ1-2; maybe TRBD1 (6 bases). The CDR3 extends over 16 amino acids. CDR1 is GTSNPN, CDR2 SVGIG, per germline (reference sequence). The V and J ends lost 0 bases and 5 bases respectively, with 19 bases between them. CDR3 protein: CAWSVRPRTEKYGYTF. CDR3 sequence (DNA): TGTGCCTGGAGTGTAAGGCCGAGGACAGAGAAATATGGCTACACCTTC. The whole variable domain, remainder taken from reference TRBV30 and TRBJ1-2, is SQTIHQWPATLVQPVGSPLSLECTVEGTSNPNLYWYRQAAGRGLQLLFYSVGIGQISSEVPQNLSASRPQDRQFILSSKKLLLSDSGFYLCAWSVRPRTEKYGYTFGSGTRLTVV.

J is TRBJ2-1 and V is TRBV5-1; 9 bases map to TRBD1. The CDR3 is made up of 16 amino acids. The V segment lost 6 bases and the J segment 8 bases; nucleotides outside the gene matches: 15. Germline V gene data show CDR1 as SGHRS and CDR2 as YFSETQ. CDR3 loop: CASMFVGTGKFDEQFF. The CDR3 DNA reads as TGCGCCAGCATGTTCGTCGGGACAGGGAAGTTTGATGAGCAGTTCTTC.

The chain couples TRBV5-1 to TRBJ2-5; 7 bases are a match to TRBD2. J gave up 3 bases and V 0 bases, and 2 bases lay outside the gene matches. The CDR3 totals 14 residues. Germline-derived CDR1 and CDR2 are SGHRS and YFSETQ. The CDR3 region is CASSLVAGEETQYF. The CDR3 nucleotides read TGCGCCAGCAGCTTGGTGGCGGGGGAAGAGACCCAGTACTTC.

V and J are TRBV6-5 and TRBJ2-3, with D possibly matching TRBD1 (5 bases). Trimming took off 2 bases at V and 0 bases at J, with 9 bases between the two ends. The germline V gene has CDR1 MNHEY and CDR2 SVGAGI. This CDR3 is 15 amino acids long. For the CDR3, the DNA is TGTGCCAGCAGTTACCTATCAGGGAGCACAGATACGCAGTATTTT. It specifies CASSYLSGSTDTQYF.

The chain links TRBV28 to TRBJ1-1, with a weak D call TRBD1 (6 bases). Per the germline V gene, CDR1 is MDHEN and CDR2 is SYDVKM. V was cut by 5 bases and J by 3 bases, with 19 bases left in between. This CDR3 has 16 amino acids. CDR3 DNA: TGTGCCAGCAGTCGTACCCGAGGGGGTTATGACACTGAAGCTTTCTTT. Translation: CASSRTRGGYDTEAFF.

The chain carries TRBV5-6 and TRBJ2-1, with 7 bases aligning to TRBD1. The J segment lost 0 bases and the V segment lost 1 base, leaving 7 bases of the junction unmatched. Looked up from germline, CDR1 is SGHDT and CDR2 is YYEEEE. CDR3 length: 17 residues. CDR3 coding DNA: TGTGCCAGCAGCTTGCTGGGACAGCGCATCTCCTACAATGAGCAGTTCTTC. Protein: CASSLLGQRISYNEQFF.

This clone was seen once. This chain connects TRBV29-1 to TRBJ2-2; tentatively, D is TRBD2 (6 bases). Trimming shortened V by 7 bases and J by 1 base, and 16 bases separated the two germline ends. Germline-derived CDR1 and CDR2 are SQVTM and ANQGSEA. The CDR3 has 15 residues. The CDR3 loop reads CSARVGGENTGELFF. The CDR3 nucleotides read TGCAGCGCCCGGGTCGGAGGGGAGAACACCGGGGAGCTGTTTTTT.

This clone was seen just once. The chain links TRBV4-1 to TRBJ1-2, with 9 bases lining up with TRBD1. Germline V CDR1 and CDR2: MGHRA, YSYEKL. This CDR3 has 14 residues. V lost 4 bases, J lost 7 bases, and 7 bases stayed unmatched. In DNA form, the CDR3 reads TGCGCCAGCAGCCCTCGGACAGGGGAGGTTGGCTACACCTTC. Translated, it gives CASSPRTGEVGYTF.

The rearrangement links TRBV2 to TRBJ2-5; 7 positions match TRBD2. Germline loops: CDR1 SNHLY, CDR2 FYNNEI. V shed 8 bases, J shed 5 bases, and the junction held 11 bases outside the gene matches. The CDR3 is made up of 14 amino acids. This CDR3 reads CASRDSGSGETQYF. CDR3 DNA: TGTGCCAGCCGAGATTCGGGTAGCGGGGAGACCCAGTACTTC. Drawing the rest from reference TRBV2 and TRBJ2-5, the complete variable domain is EPEVTQTPSHQVTQMGQEVILRCVPISNHLYFYWYRQILGQKVEFLVSFYNNEISEKSEIFDDQFSVERPDGSNFTLKIRSTKLEDSAMYFCASRDSGSGETQYFGPGTRLLVL.

The chain joins TRBV4-1 to TRBJ2-7; 7 bases align to TRBD1. From germline, CDR1 is MGHRA and CDR2 YSYEKL. The CDR3 has 15 amino acids. V gave up 4 bases and J gave up 6 bases; unmatched junction bases: 12. The CDR3 is CASSLQLTGISEQYF. Here the CDR3 DNA reads TGCGCCAGCAGCCTGCAATTGACAGGGATTTCCGAGCAGTACTTC.

The rearrangement uses TRBV30 and TRBJ1-2, with TRBD1 identical over 7 bases. CDR3 length: 14 residues. Germline V gives CDR1 GTSNPN, CDR2 SVGIG (reference sequence). Losses at the gene ends were 4 bases for V and 7 bases for J; bases not matched to a gene: 12. The CDR3 coding sequence is TGTGCCTGGACCACGGGAGGGGGCGCGGGTGGCTACACCTTC. It specifies CAWTTGGGAGGYTF.

The V and J genes are TRBV30 and TRBJ2-7; D unresolved. Germline CDR1 reads GTSNPN; CDR2 reads SVGIG (reference sequence). The V end lost 0 bases, the J end lost 5 bases, and 8 bases lay between the germline ends. The CDR3 sequence is 12 residues long. CDR3 DNA sequence: TGTGCCTGGAGTGTAGGAGTTAACGAGCAGTACTTC. Translation: CAWSVGVNEQYF. Using reference TRBV30 and TRBJ2-7 for the parts outside the CDR3, the full variable domain is SQTIHQWPATLVQPVGSPLSLECTVEGTSNPNLYWYRQAAGRGLQLLFYSVGIGQISSEVPQNLSASRPQDRQFILSSKKLLLSDSGFYLCAWSVGVNEQYFGPGTRLTVT.

This clone was seen just once. This chain connects TRBV6-5 to TRBJ1-5; D might be TRBD1 (6 bases). CDR1 is MNHEY, CDR2 SVGAGI, per germline. Trimming took 5 bases from V and 7 from J, leaving 15 bases between them. This CDR3 contains 14 residues. CDR3 bases: TGTGCCAGCAGTAGTGGACAGTTTGGGCAGCCCCAGCATTTT. Amino acids: CASSSGQFGQPQHF.

The chain couples TRBV4-2 to TRBJ2-2; TRBD1 matches 10 bases. The CDR3 extends over 16 amino acids. The germline V gene has CDR1 LGHNA and CDR2 YNFKEQ. V was clipped by 1 base and J by 6 bases; unmatched bases: 5. The CDR3 bases are TGTGCCAGCAGCCAAGCGGGGACAGGGGTGTCCGGGGAGCTGTTTTTT. Amino acids: CASSQAGTGVSGELFF.

The J gene is TRBJ1-5, the V gene TRBV6-6; 7 bases map to TRBD1. Germline values: CDR1 MNHNY, CDR2 SVGAGI (reference sequence). V was clipped by 5 bases and J by 3 bases; unmatched bases: 10. The CDR3 is 16 residues long. The CDR3 bases are TGTGCCAGCAGTCTCTCAGGGACAGTCTCCAATCAGCCCCAGCATTTT. Its translation: CASSLSGTVSNQPQHF.

The chain joins TRBV12-2 to TRBJ2-7; the table's D call TRBD1 went unverified against the DNA. TRBV12-2 is deemed a pseudogene. CDR3 length equals 19 residues. The CDR3 region is CASRLGAGTGGNGNYEQYF. CDR3 DNA: TGTGCAAGTCGCTTAGGAGCCGGGACAGGGGGCAATGGTAACTACGAGCAGTACTTC.

This rearrangement joins TRBV5-1 to TRBJ2-7; 7 positions match TRBD1. The CDR3 contains 14 residues. Germline V gene data show CDR1 as SGHRS and CDR2 as YFSETQ. The trim removed 1 base at V and 3 bases at J, leaving 4 bases unmatched. This chain's CDR3 is CASSLSGQNYEQYF. The CDR3 DNA reads as TGCGCCAGCAGCTTGTCGGGACAGAACTACGAGCAGTACTTC.

This clone has more than one count but fewer than ten. The gene calls are TRBV5-1 and TRBJ2-1, with 7 bases that match TRBD1. The length of the CDR3 is 15 residues. Per the germline V gene, CDR1 is SGHRS and CDR2 is YFSETQ. Trimming at V came to 1 base and at J to 6 bases, leaving 7 bases not matched to a gene. The CDR3 nucleotides read TGCGCCAGCAGCTTGTCAGGGGGTAAAGGCAATGAGCAGTTCTTC. It specifies CASSLSGGKGNEQFF.

V and J are TRBV30 and TRBJ2-7; TRBD2 is a possible D gene (6 bases). The CDR3 runs to 12 residues. The V gene's germline CDR1 is GTSNPN and CDR2 SVGIG (reference sequence). Trimming left V 3 bases short and J 3 bases short, with 9 bases between. The CDR3 DNA reads as TGTGCCTGGAGGGACTACGACTACGAGCAGTACTTC. This sequence encodes CAWRDYDYEQYF.

J is TRBJ1-2 and V is TRBV19; possible D gene TRBD1, 6 bases. Per the germline V gene, CDR1 is LNHDA and CDR2 is SQIVND (reference sequence). With 6 bases removed from V and 8 bases from J, the gap between germline ends came to 19 bases. This CDR3 has 14 residues. The CDR3 sequence: CASRGDWTARGYTF. CDR3 nucleotide sequence: TGTGCCAGTAGAGGGGATTGGACAGCTCGAGGCTACACCTTC.

This chain uses TRBV28 with TRBJ2-1; D is possibly TRBD1 (5 bases). The length of the CDR3 is 16 residues. V was pared by 4 bases and J by 5 bases, with 18 bases between. Germline V lookup: CDR1 MDHEN, CDR2 SYDVKM. The CDR3, as DNA: TGTGCCAGCAGTTCCCTATATCGCAGGGCAAACAATGAGCAGTTCTTC. Residues: CASSSLYRRANNEQFF.

This chain joins TRBV14 and TRBJ2-1; tentatively, D is TRBD2 (6 bases). Between the trimmed V and J ends, which lost 3 bases and 4 bases, there was a span of 22 bases. The CDR3 loop spans 18 amino acids. From germline, CDR1 is SGHDN and CDR2 FVKESK. CDR3 protein: CASSQLRYGTFEYNEQFF. The CDR3 DNA sequence: TGTGCCAGCAGCCAGCTTAGATACGGGACTTTCGAATACAATGAGCAGTTCTTC. Looking up the rest from reference TRBV14 and TRBJ2-1 gives the full variable domain: EAGVTQFPSHSVIEKGQTVTLRCDPISGHDNLYWYRRVMGKEIKFLLHFVKESKQDESGMPNNRFLAERTGGTYSTLKVQPAELEDSGVYFCASSQLRYGTFEYNEQFFGPGTRLTVL.

V is TRBV3-1 (or the pseudogene TRBV3-2) and J is TRBJ2-7; TRBD2 matches at 10 bases. The CDR3 contains 14 residues. Trimming at V came to 5 bases and at J to 4 bases, leaving 5 bases not matched to a gene. Germline V gene lookup returns CDR1 LGHDT and CDR2 YNNKEL (reference sequence). CDR3 sequence (DNA): TGTGCCAGCAGCGTAGCGGGGGGACCATACGAGCAGTACTTC. This translates into CASSVAGGPYEQYF.